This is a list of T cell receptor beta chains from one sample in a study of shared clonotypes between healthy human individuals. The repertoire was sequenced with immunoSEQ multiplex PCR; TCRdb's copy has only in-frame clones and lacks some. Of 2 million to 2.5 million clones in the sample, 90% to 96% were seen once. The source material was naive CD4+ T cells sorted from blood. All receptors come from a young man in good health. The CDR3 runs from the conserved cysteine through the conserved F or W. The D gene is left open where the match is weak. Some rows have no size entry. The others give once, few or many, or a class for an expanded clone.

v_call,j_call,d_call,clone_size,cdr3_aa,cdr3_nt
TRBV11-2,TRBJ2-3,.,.,CASSFKGGTTDTQYF,TGTGCCAGCAGCTTTAAAGGTGGGACCACAGATACGCAGTATTTT
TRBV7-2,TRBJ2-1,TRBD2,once,CASKLSGGTYNEQFF,TGTGCCAGCAAACTATCGGGGGGAACCTACAATGAGCAGTTCTTC
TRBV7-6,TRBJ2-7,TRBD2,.,CASSLVASGGISYEQYF,TGTGCCAGCAGCTTAGTCGCTAGCGGGGGGATATCCTACGAGCAGTACTTC
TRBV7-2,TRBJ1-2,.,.,CASSLGIRALANYGYTF,TGTGCCAGCAGCTTAGGTATAAGGGCATTAGCTAACTATGGCTACACCTTC
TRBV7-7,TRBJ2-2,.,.,CASSLAPTRNTGELFF,TGTGCTAGCAGCTTAGCCCCCACAAGAAACACCGGGGAGCTGTTTTTT
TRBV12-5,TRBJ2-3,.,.,CASGLGQEPRDTQYF,TGTGCTAGTGGTTTGGGTCAGGAGCCGAGGGATACGCAGTATTTT
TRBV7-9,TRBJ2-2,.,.,CASSSQTNTGELFF,TGTGCCAGCAGCTCTCAGACGAACACCGGGGAGCTGTTTTTT
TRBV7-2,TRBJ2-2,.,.,CASSPPPLRTGELFF,TGTGCCAGCAGCCCGCCCCCTCTACGGACCGGGGAGCTGTTTTTT
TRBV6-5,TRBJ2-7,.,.,CASSRDGFSYEQYF,TGTGCCAGCAGTCGTGACGGATTCTCCTACGAGCAGTACTTC
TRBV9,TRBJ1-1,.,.,CASSFRTGYGTEAFF,TGTGCCAGCAGCTTCAGGACGGGGTATGGCACTGAAGCTTTCTTT
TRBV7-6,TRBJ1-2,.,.,CASSLVSGSEGYTF,TGTGCCAGCAGCTTAGTTTCAGGGTCGGAAGGCTACACCTTC
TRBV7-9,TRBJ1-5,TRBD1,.,CASSSSGGLGQSNQPQHF,TGTGCCAGCAGCTCTTCGGGCGGATTGGGACAGAGCAATCAGCCCCAGCATTTT
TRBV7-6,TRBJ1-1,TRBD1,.,CASVGQAGTEAFF,TGTGCCAGCGTCGGACAGGCCGGAACTGAAGCTTTCTTT
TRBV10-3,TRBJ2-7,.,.,CAISEYIYEQYF,TGTGCCATCAGTGAGTATATCTACGAGCAGTACTTC
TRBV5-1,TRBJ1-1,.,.,CASSFLTLEILRSGRLNAEAFF,TGCGCCAGCAGCTTCCTAACACTAGAAATTCTCCGCTCTGGGCGGTTGAACGCTGAAGCTTTCTTT
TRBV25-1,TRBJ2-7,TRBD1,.,CASTPGQGSYEQYF,TGTGCCAGCACCCCCGGACAGGGCTCCTACGAGCAGTACTTC
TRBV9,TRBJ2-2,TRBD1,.,CASSVGGGPGELFF,TGTGCCAGCAGCGTAGGAGGGGGCCCCGGGGAGCTGTTTTTT
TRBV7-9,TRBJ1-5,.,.,CASSPGRGGNQPQHF,TGTGCCAGCAGCCCGGGCAGGGGAGGCAATCAGCCCCAGCATTTT
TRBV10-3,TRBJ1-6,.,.,CAISGSGKDSPLHF,TGTGCCATCAGTGGTTCAGGGAAGGATTCACCCCTCCACTTT
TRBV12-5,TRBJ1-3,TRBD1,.,CASGSDRDYSGNTIYF,TGTGCTAGTGGTAGCGACAGGGATTACTCTGGAAACACCATATATTTT
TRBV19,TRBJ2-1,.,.,CASSMGESSYNEQFF,TGTGCCAGTAGTATGGGGGAGAGCTCCTACAATGAGCAGTTCTTC
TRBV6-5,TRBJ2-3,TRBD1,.,CASKTGGADTQYF,TGTGCCAGCAAGACAGGGGGGGCAGATACGCAGTATTTT
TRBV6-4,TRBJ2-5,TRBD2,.,CASSAASGRAKTQYF,TGTGCCAGCAGTGCCGCTAGCGGGAGGGCGAAGACCCAGTACTTC
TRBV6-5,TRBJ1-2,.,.,CASSMTRGGYTF,TGTGCCAGCAGTATGACCAGAGGTGGCTACACCTTC
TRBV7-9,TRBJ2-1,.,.,CASSPGLHNEQFF,TGTGCCAGCAGCCCGGGACTTCACAATGAGCAGTTCTTC
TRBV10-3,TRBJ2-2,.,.,CATEKGGNTGELFF,TGTGCCACCGAAAAGGGGGGCAACACCGGGGAGCTGTTTTTT
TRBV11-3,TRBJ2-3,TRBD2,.,CASSARSGGSSTDTQYF,TGTGCCAGCAGCGCGCGTAGCGGGGGAAGTAGCACAGATACGCAGTATTTT
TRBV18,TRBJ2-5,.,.,CASSPLPTMGETQYF,TGTGCCAGCTCACCACTTCCCACGATGGGGGAGACCCAGTACTTC
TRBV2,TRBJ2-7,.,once,CASGLVPNIGEQYF,TGTGCCAGCGGGCTAGTCCCGAATATCGGCGAGCAGTACTTC
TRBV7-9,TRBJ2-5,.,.,CASSFRETQYF,TGTGCCAGCAGCTTCAGGGAGACCCAGTACTTC
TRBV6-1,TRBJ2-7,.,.,CASRASLSGYEQYF,TGTGCCAGCAGAGCCTCCCTTTCCGGTTACGAGCAGTACTTC
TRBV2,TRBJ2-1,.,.,CASSLGGSVYNEQFF,TGTGCCAGCAGTCTCGGGGGATCGGTATACAATGAGCAGTTCTTC
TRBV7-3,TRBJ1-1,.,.,CASSLRMDTEAFF,TGTGCCAGCAGCTTGAGGATGGACACTGAAGCTTTCTTT
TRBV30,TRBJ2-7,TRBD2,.,CAWSKLAGGPYEQYF,TGTGCCTGGAGTAAACTAGCGGGGGGGCCTTACGAGCAGTACTTC
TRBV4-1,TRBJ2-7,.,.,CASSSSTTGEQYF,TGCGCCAGCAGCTCCTCTACAACGGGGGAGCAGTACTTC
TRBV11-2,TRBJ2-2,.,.,CASSQTGGGTGELFF,TGTGCCAGCAGCCAGACTGGAGGGGGGACCGGGGAGCTGTTTTTT
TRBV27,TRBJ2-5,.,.,CASSLYQETQYF,TGTGCCAGCAGTTTATATCAAGAGACCCAGTACTTC
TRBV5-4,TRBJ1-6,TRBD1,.,CASRVEGQYNSPLHF,TGTGCCAGCAGGGTGGAGGGACAGTATAATTCACCCCTCCACTTT
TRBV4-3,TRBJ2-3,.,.,CASSQGTGGPSTDTQYF,TGCGCCAGCAGCCAGGGCACCGGGGGACCTAGCACAGATACGCAGTATTTT
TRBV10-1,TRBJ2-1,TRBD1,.,CASSRGPYNEQFF,TGCGCCAGCAGCAGGGGGCCCTACAATGAGCAGTTCTTC
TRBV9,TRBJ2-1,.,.,CASSGGPTQRNEQFF,TGTGCCAGCAGCGGAGGACCAACACAGCGAAATGAGCAGTTCTTC
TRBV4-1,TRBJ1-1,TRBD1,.,CASSQPRGGTEAFF,TGCGCCAGCAGCCAACCCAGGGGGGGCACTGAAGCTTTCTTT
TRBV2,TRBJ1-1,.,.,CASRRTLLTEAFF,TGTGCCAGCAGACGGACGCTCCTCACTGAAGCTTTCTTT
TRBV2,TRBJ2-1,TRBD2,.,CASSLSGGANNEQFF,TGTGCCAGCAGTCTTAGCGGGGGGGCAAACAATGAGCAGTTCTTC
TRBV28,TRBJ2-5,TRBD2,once,CASTPSGGRKYF,TGTGCCAGCACCCCCAGTGGCGGGAGGAAGTACTTC
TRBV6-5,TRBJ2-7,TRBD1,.,CASSRNRGRDEQYF,TGTGCCAGCAGTCGCAACAGGGGGCGGGACGAGCAGTACTTC
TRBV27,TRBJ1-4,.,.,CASSYRSGEKLFF,TGTGCCAGCAGTTATCGGTCGGGGGAAAAACTGTTTTTT
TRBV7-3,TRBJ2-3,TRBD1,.,CASSPGTGATDTQYF,TGTGCCAGCAGCCCGGGGACAGGGGCCACAGATACGCAGTATTTT
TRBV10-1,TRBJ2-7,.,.,CASSESKRGEQYF,TGCGCCAGCAGTGAGTCGAAACGGGGCGAGCAGTACTTC
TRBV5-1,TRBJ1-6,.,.,CASSYRGGRVDSPLHF,TGCGCCAGCAGCTACCGAGGGGGGCGCGTCGATTCACCCCTCCACTTT
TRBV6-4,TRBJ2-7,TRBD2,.,CASSDRAGGPGEQYF,TGTGCCAGCAGTGACAGAGCGGGAGGGCCTGGCGAGCAGTACTTC
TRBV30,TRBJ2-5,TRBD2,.,CAWSGSSGKGETQYF,TGTGCCTGGAGTGGATCTAGCGGGAAAGGAGAGACCCAGTACTTC